These 30 T cell receptor beta chains were all obtained from the same sample, sequenced in a study of cytomegalovirus exposure and HLA in healthy donors. The PCR contained 60 Vbeta and 13 Jbeta primers. Produced via immunoSEQ multiplex PCR; TCRdb's table is partial and in-frame only. Here the sample table reports about 110,000 clones. The material sequenced was PBMCs. These receptors were taken from a man aged 40-49 years in good health and CMV-seropositive.

The chain is built from TRBV13 and TRBJ2-3, with 11 bases identical to TRBD2. The V gene's germline CDR1 is PRHDT and CDR2 FYEKMQ (reference sequence). This CDR3 region has 20 residues. Trimming removed 5 bases from V and 0 bases from J; junction bases left unmatched: 16. The CDR3 reads CASSPLTSGIIDPSTDTQYF. The CDR3 DNA reads as TGTGCCAGCAGCCCCCTGACTAGCGGGATCATAGATCCTAGCACAGATACGCAGTATTTT.

V gene TRBV5-1 combines with J gene TRBJ1-1, with TRBD1 matching over 8 bases. V lost 0 bases, J lost 3 bases, and 4 bases stayed unmatched. In germline, CDR1 is SGHRS, CDR2 YFSETQ. The CDR3 runs to 15 residues. The CDR3 protein is CASSLGQGLYTEAFF. CDR3 sequence (DNA): TGCGCCAGCAGCTTGGGACAGGGGCTCTACACTGAAGCTTTCTTT.

The CDR3 DNA is TGTGCCAGCAGCTTAGGGCGGACAGCTAGAAATGAAAAACTGTTTTTT. Residues: CASSLGRTARNEKLFF. The chain is built from TRBV7-2 and TRBJ1-4, with D perhaps TRBD1 (6 bases). V was shortened by 1 base and J by 5 bases, with 14 bases between the two germline ends. Germline CDR1 is SGHTA and CDR2 is FQGNSA. The CDR3 runs 16 residues.

The V call is TRBV7-8, the J call TRBJ2-7; 10 bases map to TRBD1. CDR1 and CDR2 from the germline V gene are SGHVS and FQNEAQ. Germline trimming cut 0 bases from V and 2 bases from J; bases unmatched to any gene: 4. The CDR3 runs 16 residues. CDR3 amino acids: CASSLARGQGAYEQYF. The DNA of the CDR3 is TGTGCCAGCAGCTTAGCCAGAGGACAGGGGGCCTACGAGCAGTACTTC.

This chain connects TRBV15 to TRBJ2-4; weak D call: TRBD2 (6 bases). Germline V gene sequence: CDR1 LNHNV, CDR2 YYDKDF (reference sequence). V was clipped by 2 bases and J by 10 bases, with 15 bases between them. The CDR3 covers 14 residues. CDR3 DNA: TGTGCCACCAGCAGACCCCCTGAAGGAGGGATTCAGTACTTC. Its translation is CATSRPPEGGIQYF.

This chain links TRBV2 with TRBJ1-2, with a tentative D call TRBD1 (6 bases). CDR3 length equals 17 residues. Per germline, CDR1 SNHLY and CDR2 FYNNEI. V was clipped by 6 bases and J by 0 bases, with 20 bases between them. CDR3 DNA sequence: TGTGCCAGCAGAGCAAATCCCCGGGACAACACTAACTATGGCTACACCTTC. Residues: CASRANPRDNTNYGYTF.

This chain links TRBV30 with TRBJ2-5; 7 positions agree with TRBD2. Germline V gene sequence: CDR1 GTSNPN, CDR2 SVGIG (reference sequence). J gave up 5 bases and V 0 bases, and 3 bases lay outside the gene matches. The CDR3 extends over 13 amino acids. Here the CDR3 DNA reads TGTGCCTGGAGTGTGGGAGGGGCGGAGACCCAGTACTTC. Encoded protein: CAWSVGGAETQYF. The variable domain in full, completed from reference TRBV30 and TRBJ2-5, reads SQTIHQWPATLVQPVGSPLSLECTVEGTSNPNLYWYRQAAGRGLQLLFYSVGIGQISSEVPQNLSASRPQDRQFILSSKKLLLSDSGFYLCAWSVGGAETQYFGPGTRLLVL.

V is TRBV5-1 and J is TRBJ2-6; D might be TRBD2 (5 bases). The CDR3 is 16 residues long. The germline V gene encodes CDR1 SGHRS and CDR2 YFSETQ. Trimming shortened V by 0 bases and J by 1 base, and 8 bases separated the two germline ends. The CDR3 here is CASSLVAGSGANVLTF. The CDR3 nucleotides read TGCGCCAGCAGCTTGGTGGCGGGTTCTGGGGCCAACGTCCTGACTTTC.

The chain carries TRBV29-1 and TRBJ1-1; possibly TRBD1 for D (6 bases). The CDR3 spans 19 residues. The germline gives CDR1 SQVTM, CDR2 ANQGSEA. Trimming shortened V by 5 bases and J by 4 bases, and 32 bases separated the two germline ends. CDR3 nucleotides: TGCAGCGTTTTGGGACTACAACGTAGAGGGGGGGTCGGCGGCACTGAAGCTTTCTTT. It is translated as CSVLGLQRRGGVGGTEAFF.

The chain uses TRBV19 and TRBJ2-7; 8 bases align to TRBD1. Germline lookup yields CDR1 LNHDA and CDR2 SQIVND (reference sequence). Trimming took 11 bases from V and 5 from J; bases not matched to a gene: 11. CDR3 length: 13 residues. CDR3 loop: CAGGTGQQDEQYF. The DNA of the CDR3 is TGTGCCGGTGGGACAGGTCAACAGGACGAGCAGTACTTC.

The chain uses TRBV7-9 and TRBJ1-4, with a possible D match to TRBD1 (6 bases). The CDR3 length is 16 residues. The germline gives CDR1 SEHNR, CDR2 FQNEAQ (reference sequence). Trimming took off 2 bases at V and 5 bases at J, with 15 bases between the two ends. CDR3 nucleotides: TGTGCCAGCAGCTTACGGGGGGCGGGCAAGAATGAAAAACTGTTTTTT. Translation gives CASSLRGAGKNEKLFF.

The V gene is TRBV2, the J gene TRBJ1-5; D gene ambiguous. This CDR3 has 14 residues. Germline V CDR1 and CDR2: SNHLY, FYNNEI. The V and J ends lost 3 bases and 0 bases respectively, with 6 bases between them. CDR3 nucleotide sequence: TGTGCCAGCAGTGAGGCTTTTAGCAATCAGCCCCAGCATTTT. Its protein product is CASSEAFSNQPQHF.

The chain joins TRBV5-6 to TRBJ2-3, with 7 bases lining up with TRBD2. The CDR3 has 16 amino acids. Germline V gene data show CDR1 as SGHDT and CDR2 as YYEEEE. The trim removed 5 bases at V and 6 bases at J, leaving 15 bases unmatched. The CDR3 protein is CASSKRVGGSSDTQYF. CDR3 DNA: TGTGCCAGCAGTAAAAGGGTGGGCGGGAGTTCGGATACGCAGTATTTT.

The chain joins TRBV7-9 to TRBJ2-1; 13 bases align to TRBD2. J was trimmed by 2 bases and V by 5 bases; bases with no gene match: 3. Germline CDR1 is SEHNR and CDR2 is FQNEAQ (reference sequence). This CDR3 comprises 16 residues. CDR3 loop: CASSLGLAGAYNEQFF. The CDR3 bases are TGTGCCAGCAGCCTCGGACTAGCGGGAGCCTACAATGAGCAGTTCTTC.

The chain joins TRBV10-1 to TRBJ1-1, with D unresolved. CDR3 length equals 13 residues. Germline lookup yields CDR1 WNHNN and CDR2 SYGVQD (reference sequence). Trimming pared 4 bases from V and 1 base from J, leaving 7 bases between. CDR3 in DNA: TGCGCCAGCAGTGGACAAGCGAACACTGAAGCTTTCTTT. It is translated as CASSGQANTEAFF.

V and J are TRBV28 and TRBJ1-2, with 8 positions matching TRBD1. V dropped 8 bases and J dropped 5; count of bases not matched to a gene: 13. Germline values: CDR1 MDHEN, CDR2 SYDVKM. CDR3 length: 15 amino acids. CDR3 protein: CASEGAGGAGYGYTF. The DNA of the CDR3 is TGTGCCAGCGAAGGAGCAGGGGGCGCCGGATATGGCTACACCTTC.

The chain employs TRBV9 and TRBJ2-3; 9 bases line up with TRBD2. Per germline, CDR1 SGDLS and CDR2 YYNGEE. The CDR3 extends over 15 amino acids. Trimming cost V 5 bases and J 2 bases; bases outside gene matches: 6. This chain's CDR3 is CASRATSGNTDTQYF. The CDR3 DNA sequence: TGTGCCAGCAGGGCGACTAGCGGAAACACAGATACGCAGTATTTT.

The V and J genes are TRBV7-6 and TRBJ2-1; 10 bases align to TRBD2. V was clipped by 0 bases and J by 8 bases; unmatched bases: 10. The CDR3 runs 17 residues. From germline, CDR1 is SGHVS and CDR2 FNYEAQ. The CDR3: CASSLAGGASGSYEQFF. As DNA, the CDR3 is TGTGCCAGCAGCTTAGCGGGAGGGGCTAGCGGGAGTTATGAGCAGTTCTTC.

The genes are TRBV10-2 and TRBJ2-1; the match to TRBD2 covers 13 bases. The trim removed 3 bases at V and 4 bases at J, leaving 9 bases unmatched. The CDR3 is 18 amino acids. Per germline, CDR1 WSHSY and CDR2 SAAADI. CDR3 loop: CASSDSRTSGSAYNEQFF. CDR3 sequence (DNA): TGCGCCAGCAGTGACTCACGGACTAGCGGGAGTGCATACAATGAGCAGTTCTTC.

The genes are TRBV2 and TRBJ2-7; 11 bases are a match to TRBD1. The CDR3 spans 13 residues. V gave up 6 bases and J gave up 2 bases; unmatched junction bases: 0. Germline V CDR1 and CDR2: SNHLY, FYNNEI. The CDR3 nucleotides read TGTGCCAGCAGGGGACAGGGGGCCTACGAGCAGTACTTC. It is translated as CASRGQGAYEQYF.

The chain employs TRBV7-9 and TRBJ2-3; 9 bases line up with TRBD1. V was pared by 6 bases and J by 4 bases, with 5 bases of the junction left unmatched. The CDR3 length is 14 residues. Per the germline V gene, CDR1 is SEHNR and CDR2 is FQNEAQ (reference sequence). CDR3 residues: CASRPGQGADTQYF. Here the CDR3 DNA reads TGTGCCAGCAGACCGGGACAGGGAGCAGATACGCAGTATTTT.

V gene TRBV7-2 combines with J gene TRBJ2-1, with a possible D match to TRBD2 (6 bases). V gave up 4 bases and J gave up 7 bases, with 11 bases separating them. The V gene's germline CDR1 is SGHTA and CDR2 FQGNSA. This CDR3 has 13 residues. CDR3 in amino acids: CASSWGLLNEQFF. The CDR3 DNA reads as TGTGCCAGCAGCTGGGGACTGCTAAATGAGCAGTTCTTC.

The V and J genes are TRBV19 and TRBJ1-3, with D unclear. The CDR3 has 14 residues. Between the trimmed V and J ends, which lost 4 bases and 8 bases, there was a span of 15 bases. Per the germline V gene, CDR1 is LNHDA and CDR2 is SQIVND (reference sequence). The CDR3 nucleotides read TGTGCCAGTAGTACTCGAGGGAGATCGGACACCATATATTTT. It encodes CASSTRGRSDTIYF.

This clone is called medium-sized based on its frequency. J is TRBJ2-1 and V is TRBV5-1; 7 bases line up with TRBD1. Looked up from germline, CDR1 is SGHRS and CDR2 is YFSETQ. V shed 0 bases and J 0 bases; nucleotides not matched to a gene: 3. This CDR3 spans 16 amino acids. In nucleotides, the CDR3 is TGCGCCAGCAGCTTGGGGGGGACAGCCTCCTACAATGAGCAGTTCTTC. Protein: CASSLGGTASYNEQFF.

The chain's CDR3 is CASATSSGITYEQYF. CDR3 nucleotides: TGTGCCAGTGCAACCTCTAGCGGGATCACCTACGAGCAGTACTTC. The chain recombines TRBV27 with TRBJ2-7, with 9 positions matching TRBD2. The V and J ends lost 9 bases and 2 bases, in that order; junction bases with no gene match: 11. There are 15 residues in the CDR3. Germline assignment: CDR1 MNHEY and CDR2 SMNVEV (reference sequence).

The J gene is TRBJ2-7, the V gene TRBV5-4; D not certain. The V end was cut by 3 bases, the J end by 4 bases, with 17 bases between. From germline, CDR1 is SGHNT and CDR2 YYREEE (reference sequence). CDR3 length: 15 amino acids. Here the CDR3 reads CASSSTAGIQYEQYF. The CDR3 DNA is TGTGCCAGCAGCTCTACTGCAGGAATCCAGTACGAGCAGTACTTC.

Regarding this clone: The conserved phenylalanine or tryptophan is not found at the CDR3 terminus, so this likely reflects a read error. This chain links TRBV2 with TRBJ1-1; 10 nucleotides agree with TRBD1. From germline, CDR1 is SNHLY and CDR2 FYNNEI. The CDR3 runs to 14 residues. CDR3 nucleotides: TGTGCCACCGGGGGGACAGGGGCGGCCACTGAGGCTTTCCTT. Protein sequence: CATGGTGAATEAFL.

V gene TRBV9 combines with J gene TRBJ2-3; D might be TRBD1 (5 bases). The CDR3 sequence is 12 residues long. Germline loops: CDR1 SGDLS, CDR2 YYNGEE. Trimming cost V 4 bases and J 5 bases, with 8 bases left between them. This chain's CDR3 is CASSLRGDTQYF. DNA of the CDR3: TGTGCCAGCAGCCTTAGGGGAGATACGCAGTATTTT.

This sequence joins TRBV6-5 and TRBJ2-2; TRBD2 matches 8 bases. V was pared by 6 bases and J by 6 bases, with 9 bases of the junction left unmatched. In germline, CDR1 is MNHEY, CDR2 SVGAGI. The CDR3 is made up of 15 amino acids. The CDR3: CASRGLAGGSGELFF. Written as DNA, the CDR3 is TGTGCCAGCAGAGGACTAGCCGGTGGATCCGGGGAGCTGTTTTTT.

The chain uses TRBV5-4 and TRBJ2-3; TRBD2 matches at 8 bases. The V segment lost 2 bases and the J segment 0 bases; nucleotides outside the gene matches: 2. There are 15 residues in the CDR3. Per the germline V gene, CDR1 is SGHNT and CDR2 is YYREEE (reference sequence). The CDR3 region is CASSFGTRSTDTQYF. The DNA for the CDR3 is TGTGCCAGCAGCTTCGGGACTAGGAGCACAGATACGCAGTATTTT.